The source of this T cell receptor (beta chain) is a study of T-cell reconstitution after alpha-beta-depleted transplantation in children. Losses at the gene ends were 8 bases for V and 3 bases for J; bases not matched to a gene: 3. The CDR3 consists of 13 residues. This clonotype was seen a few times. Unique molecular identifiers were incorporated when the TCRbeta library was constructed. TCRdb re-analysed the PCR reads in MiXCR, keeping a single row per CDR3 protein. The sample contains 200,000 to 250,000 distinct CDR3 sequences, roughly 9% of which appear only once. The chain is built from TRBV12-3 or TRBV12-4 and TRBJ1-2; 10 bases are a match to TRBD1. This receptor was identified in a human donor who donated a stem cell graft to a child with acute lymphoblastic leukemia. Here the sequenced sample was PBMCs from the stem cell graft donor, taken from the stem cell graft. This chain's CDR3 is CASRQGADYGYTF. The CDR3 DNA sequence: TGTGCCAGCCGACAGGGGGCGGACTATGGCTACACCTTC.